These T cell receptor beta chains were read from a single sample in a study of human T cells and chemical hapten exposure. Via MiXCR, TCRdb re-called the RACE reads, giving one row per CDR3 protein. The sample holds tens of thousands of distinct CDR3 sequences, around 30% seen once. The sequencing used whole blood, collected in connection with sensitization to the hapten diphenylcyclopropenone (DPC). Receptors were obtained from a man between 35 and 55 years old with alopecia areata. Some clones in this sample may be carry-over from other donors' samples. Each CDR3 is given with its conserved first and last residue. The D gene is left open where the match is weak.

V	J	D	CDR3
TRBV6-1	TRBJ1-3	-	CASSVTGWSSGNTIYF
TRBV27	TRBJ2-1	-	CASAPRQGGYNEQFF
TRBV5-4	TRBJ1-6	TRBD1	CASSSGGSSYNSPLHF
TRBV6-5	TRBJ2-1	TRBD2	CASSYFRTSGIREQFF
TRBV5-1	TRBJ2-1	-	CASRAGSYNEQFF
TRBV6-5	TRBJ2-3	-	CASRGPSTDTQYF
TRBV6-5	TRBJ2-3	TRBD1	CASRIDRGGTDTQYF
TRBV5-4	TRBJ2-3	-	CASSLVGLEDTQYF
TRBV20-1	TRBJ1-5	-	CSALPPPSGQPQHF
TRBV19	TRBJ1-3	TRBD1	CASSIGTASGNTIYF
TRBV9	TRBJ2-7	-	CASTRGTGAYEQYF
TRBV29-1	TRBJ2-6	-	CSVEDNSGANVLTF
TRBV20-1	TRBJ1-1	-	CSARTARAGAFF
TRBV10-2	TRBJ1-1	-	CASSESWNTEAFF
TRBV20-1	TRBJ2-3	-	CSARDRDSAQYF
TRBV19	TRBJ1-4	-	CATSFALGREKLFF
TRBV7-9	TRBJ2-1	TRBD1	CASSRQGNNEQFF
TRBV9	TRBJ2-3	-	CASSALGSVRGDTQYF
TRBV6-2/TRBV6-3	TRBJ2-3	TRBD2	CASSPRTSGRAYADTQYF
TRBV7-8	TRBJ2-1	-	CASSLDYGSRKQFF
TRBV5-1	TRBJ2-3	-	CASSRDTQRLDTQYF
TRBV15	TRBJ2-7	-	CATSRRGAKIYEQYF
TRBV7-8	TRBJ2-2	-	CASSFAGELFF
TRBV28	TRBJ1-5	-	CASSKRTRNQPQHF
TRBV29-1	TRBJ2-2	-	CSVEQGNTGELFF
TRBV5-5	TRBJ2-7	TRBD1	CASSNGWDRTYEQYF
TRBV6-1	TRBJ1-1	-	CASSEGTGNTEAFF
TRBV27	TRBJ2-7	-	CASSWGDRVYEQYF
TRBV6-2/TRBV6-3	TRBJ2-3	TRBD2	CASSYVIAGGPLSTDTQYF
TRBV6-2/TRBV6-3	TRBJ1-1	-	CASSYEGYTEAFF
TRBV29-1	TRBJ2-2	-	CSVVTETGELFF
TRBV3-2	TRBJ2-1	-	CASSRVEVGSDEQFF
TRBV24-1	TRBJ2-3	-	CATSFPVLEGFPQYF